Below are 10 T cell receptor beta chains sequenced from a single sample in a study of T cell responses to AZD1222 COVID-19 vaccine. The assay was immunoSEQ multiplex PCR, and TCRdb's table has in-frame clones only and misses some. This sample has around 180,000 clones, with almost 95% found just once. Material: peripheral blood, obtained on day 0 of AZD1222 vaccination. These receptors originate from an adult in good health.

This chain uses TRBV4-1 with TRBJ1-1; no clear D gene. Trimming took 4 bases from V and 1 from J, leaving 13 bases between them. CDR3 length equals 15 residues. Germline CDR1 and CDR2: MGHRA and YSYEKL. The CDR3 bases are TGCGCCAGCAGCCGACTTCAGGAGACGAACACTGAAGCTTTCTTT. Protein product: CASSRLQETNTEAFF.

The CDR3 spells CASTSGPVNTEAFF. The CDR3 DNA reads as TGTGCCAGCACCTCGGGGCCAGTGAACACTGAAGCTTTCTTT. The V and J genes are TRBV7-2 and TRBJ1-1, with D maybe TRBD1 (5 bases). CDR1 is SGHTA, CDR2 FQGNSA, per germline. The CDR3 extends over 14 amino acids. V lost 7 bases to trimming and J lost 0 bases, with 12 bases between them. The whole variable domain, filled in from reference TRBV7-2 and TRBJ1-1, reads GAGVSQSPSNKVTEKGKDVELRCDPISGHTALYWYRQSLGQGLEFLIYFQGNSAPDKSGLPSDRFSAERTGGSVSTLTIQRTQQEDSAVYLCASTSGPVNTEAFFGQGTRLTVV.

A word on this clone: The junction and the germline gene differ at one end; a read error may be behind it. V and J are TRBV19 and TRBJ2-1; 7 bases match TRBD2. The V gene's germline CDR1 is LNHDA and CDR2 SQIVND (reference sequence). The CDR3 is 11 amino acids. The CDR3 DNA is TGTGCCAGTAGTATGAACTACCTAGCGGTCTTC. Translated: CASSMNYLAVF.

CDR3 region: CASSGTRDRGSNGYTF. In DNA form, the CDR3 reads TGTGCCAGCAGCGGAACTAGGGACAGGGGAAGTAATGGCTACACCTTC. The gene calls are TRBV7-9 and TRBJ1-2, with TRBD1 identical over 10 bases. Per germline, CDR1 SEHNR and CDR2 FQNEAQ (reference sequence). V shed 5 bases, J shed 6 bases, and the junction held 12 bases outside the gene matches. This CDR3 has 16 amino acids.

The gene calls are TRBV10-3 and TRBJ2-6, with 10 bases matching TRBD1. The trim removed 5 bases at V and 0 bases at J, leaving 4 bases unmatched. Germline lookup yields CDR1 ENHRY and CDR2 SYGVKD. The CDR3 runs to 17 residues. The CDR3: CAISRQGAFSGANVLTF. The CDR3, as DNA: TGTGCCATCAGTCGACAGGGGGCCTTCTCTGGGGCCAACGTCCTGACTTTC.

This chain links TRBV5-1 with TRBJ2-3, with a weak D call TRBD1 (6 bases). The CDR3 has 15 amino acids. Germline V gene lookup returns CDR1 SGHRS and CDR2 YFSETQ. V was clipped by 0 bases and J by 4 bases, with 12 bases between them. DNA for the CDR3: TGCGCCAGCAGCTTGGGGGTACAGGGTTCAGATACGCAGTATTTT. Amino acid sequence: CASSLGVQGSDTQYF.

The chain has TRBV6-6 and TRBJ1-5, with TRBD1 matching over 8 bases. CDR1 is MNHNY and CDR2 is SVGAGI in the germline V gene (reference sequence). The J segment lost 4 bases and the V segment lost 5 bases, leaving 4 bases of the junction unmatched. The CDR3 extends over 14 amino acids. CDR3 sequence reads: CASSGQGRNQPQHF. The CDR3 bases are TGTGCCAGCAGTGGACAGGGACGTAATCAGCCCCAGCATTTT.

The chain uses TRBV5-8 and TRBJ1-4, with D unresolved. The V end lost 7 bases, the J end lost 8 bases, and 21 bases lay between the germline ends. This CDR3 region has 15 residues. The germline V gene encodes CDR1 SGHTS and CDR2 YDEGEE. The CDR3 reads CASRYRNQNSEKLFF. DNA for the CDR3: TGTGCCAGCCGTTACCGAAACCAGAACTCAGAAAAACTGTTTTTT.

A word on this clone: A much larger clone lies a single base off, so this may be a read error. This rearrangement joins TRBV12-3 or TRBV12-4 to TRBJ1-1; D remains unclear. V lost 3 bases and J 4 bases, leaving 3 bases between the germline ends. The CDR3 length is 11 residues. CDR3 sequence: CASSFGTEAFF. CDR3 coding DNA: TGTGCCAGCAGTTTCGGCACTGAAGCTTTCTTT.

The gene calls are TRBV3-1 (or the pseudogene TRBV3-2) and TRBJ1-4, with 7 positions matching TRBD1. The J segment lost 12 bases and the V segment lost 1 base, leaving 11 bases of the junction unmatched. This CDR3 contains 15 residues. CDR1 LGHDT and CDR2 YNNKEL come from the germline V gene (reference sequence). The CDR3 is CASSQGARGGEELFF. In DNA, the CDR3 is TGTGCCAGCAGCCAAGGGGCGAGAGGGGGCGAAGAACTGTTTTTT.